The source of this T cell receptor beta chain is a study of T cell responses to AZD1222 COVID-19 vaccine. Whole-study results and caveats: In the spike-specific TCR repertoire, nearly half reportedly target unmutated variant regions. At baseline, just 5 or 6 AZD1222 recipients tested seropositive.

Of note for this clone: The antigen is undetermined.

Produced via immunoSEQ multiplex PCR; TCRdb's table is partial and in-frame only. Here the sample spans more than 80,000 clones, 80% to 95% being singletons. The CDR3 consists of 14 residues. Unmatched junction bases numbered 6, after V lost 5 bases and J lost 3 bases. Germline CDR1 LGHDT, CDR2 YNNKEL (reference sequence). This material consisted of peripheral blood, taken 28 days after the second AZD1222 dose. This rearrangement joins TRBV3-1 (or the pseudogene TRBV3-2) to TRBJ1-1, with TRBD1 matching over 7 bases. The sequence came from an adult who received the AZD1222 COVID-19 vaccine. The CDR3 loop is CASSKTGADTEAFF. The CDR3 DNA is TGTGCCAGCAGCAAAACAGGGGCGGACACTGAAGCTTTCTTT.